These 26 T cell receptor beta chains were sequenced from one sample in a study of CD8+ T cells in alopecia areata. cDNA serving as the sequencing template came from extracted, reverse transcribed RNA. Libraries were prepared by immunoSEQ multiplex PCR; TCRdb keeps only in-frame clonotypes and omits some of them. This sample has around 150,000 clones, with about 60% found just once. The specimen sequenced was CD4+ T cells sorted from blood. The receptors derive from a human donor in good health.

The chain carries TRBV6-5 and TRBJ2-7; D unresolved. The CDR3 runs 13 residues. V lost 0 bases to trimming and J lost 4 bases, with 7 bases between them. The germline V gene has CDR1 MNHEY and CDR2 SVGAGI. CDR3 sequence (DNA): TGTGCCAGCAGTTACTCGTTTGGGTACGAGCAGTACTTC. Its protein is CASSYSFGYEQYF.

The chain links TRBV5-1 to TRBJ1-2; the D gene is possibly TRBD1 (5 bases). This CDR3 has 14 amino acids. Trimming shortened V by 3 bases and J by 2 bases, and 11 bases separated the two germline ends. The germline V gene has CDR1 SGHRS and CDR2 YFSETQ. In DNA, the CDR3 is TGCGCCAGCAGCTGGACCGGGGACAACTATGGCTACACCTTC. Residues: CASSWTGDNYGYTF.

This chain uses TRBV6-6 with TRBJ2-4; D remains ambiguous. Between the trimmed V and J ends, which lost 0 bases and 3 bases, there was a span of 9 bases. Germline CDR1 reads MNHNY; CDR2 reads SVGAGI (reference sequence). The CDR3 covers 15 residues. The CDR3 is CASSYSTEVKNIQYF. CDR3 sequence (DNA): TGTGCCAGCAGTTACTCCACAGAAGTCAAAAACATTCAGTACTTC.

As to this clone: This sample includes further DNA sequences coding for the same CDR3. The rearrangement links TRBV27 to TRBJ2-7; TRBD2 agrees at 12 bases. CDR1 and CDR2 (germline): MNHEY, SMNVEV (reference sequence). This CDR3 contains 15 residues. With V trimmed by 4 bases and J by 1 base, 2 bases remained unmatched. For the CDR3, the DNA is TGTGCCAGCAGTTCTCTAGCGGGAGGGTCCTACGAGCAGTACTTC. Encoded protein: CASSSLAGGSYEQYF.

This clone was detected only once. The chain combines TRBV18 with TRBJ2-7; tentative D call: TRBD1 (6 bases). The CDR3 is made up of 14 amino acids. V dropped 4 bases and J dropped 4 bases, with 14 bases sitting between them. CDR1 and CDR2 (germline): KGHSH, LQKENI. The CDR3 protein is CASSQQGAVYEQYF. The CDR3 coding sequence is TGTGCCAGCTCACAACAGGGCGCCGTGTACGAGCAGTACTTC.

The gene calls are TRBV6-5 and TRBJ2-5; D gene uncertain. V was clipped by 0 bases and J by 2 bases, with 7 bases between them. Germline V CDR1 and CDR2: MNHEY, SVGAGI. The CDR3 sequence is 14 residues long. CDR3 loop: CASSYSGRQETQYF. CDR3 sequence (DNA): TGTGCCAGCAGTTACTCGGGCAGGCAAGAGACCCAGTACTTC.

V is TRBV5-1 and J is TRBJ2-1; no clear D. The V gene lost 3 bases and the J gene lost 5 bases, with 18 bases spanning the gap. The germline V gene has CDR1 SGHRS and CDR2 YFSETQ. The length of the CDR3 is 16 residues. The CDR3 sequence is CASSSLPGSPNNEQFF. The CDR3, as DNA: TGCGCCAGCAGCTCCCTTCCGGGTTCTCCAAACAATGAGCAGTTCTTC.

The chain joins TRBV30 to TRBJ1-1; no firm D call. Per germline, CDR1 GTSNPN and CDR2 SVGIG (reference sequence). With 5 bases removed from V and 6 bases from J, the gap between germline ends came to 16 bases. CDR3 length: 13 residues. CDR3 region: CAWQGGNVAEAFF. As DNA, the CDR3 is TGTGCCTGGCAAGGAGGGAATGTCGCTGAAGCTTTCTTT. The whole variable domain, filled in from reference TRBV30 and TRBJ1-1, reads SQTIHQWPATLVQPVGSPLSLECTVEGTSNPNLYWYRQAAGRGLQLLFYSVGIGQISSEVPQNLSASRPQDRQFILSSKKLLLSDSGFYLCAWQGGNVAEAFFGQGTRLTVV.

Here the CDR3 DNA reads TGCGCCAGCAGCTTGGCGGCAGGTAACCATGAGCAGTTCTTC. This codes for CASSLAAGNHEQFF. The rearrangement joins TRBV5-1 to TRBJ2-1; D is ambiguous. CDR1 is SGHRS and CDR2 is YFSETQ in the germline V gene. The length of the CDR3 is 14 residues. Deletions cut 0 bases from V and 8 bases from J, with 12 bases between.

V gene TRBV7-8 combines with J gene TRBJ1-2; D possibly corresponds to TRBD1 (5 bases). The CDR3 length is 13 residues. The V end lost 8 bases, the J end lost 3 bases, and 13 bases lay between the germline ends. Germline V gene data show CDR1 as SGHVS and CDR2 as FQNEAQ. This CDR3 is CASGRDSYYGYTF. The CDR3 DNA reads TGTGCCAGCGGTCGGGACTCCTACTATGGCTACACCTTC.

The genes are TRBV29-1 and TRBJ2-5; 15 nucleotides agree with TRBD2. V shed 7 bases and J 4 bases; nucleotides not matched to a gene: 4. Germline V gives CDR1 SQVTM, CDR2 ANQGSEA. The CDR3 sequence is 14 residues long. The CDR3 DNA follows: TGCAGCGCTCGGACTAGCGGGAGGGGAGAGACCCAGTACTTC. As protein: CSARTSGRGETQYF. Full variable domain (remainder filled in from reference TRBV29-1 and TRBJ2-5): SAVISQKPSRDICQRGTSLTIQCQVDSQVTMMFWYRQQPGQSLTLIATANQGSEATYESGFVIDKFPISRPNLTFSTLTVSNMSPEDSSIYLCSARTSGRGETQYFGPGTRLLVL.

The CDR3 nucleotides are TGTGCCAGCAGGAGGACAGGCATCTCTGGGGCCAACGTCCTGACTTTC. It is translated as CASRRTGISGANVLTF. This chain connects TRBV27 to TRBJ2-6; 7 bases match TRBD1. In germline, CDR1 is MNHEY, CDR2 SMNVEV (reference sequence). The CDR3 spans 16 residues. The V and J ends lost 6 bases and 0 bases, in that order; junction bases with no gene match: 5.

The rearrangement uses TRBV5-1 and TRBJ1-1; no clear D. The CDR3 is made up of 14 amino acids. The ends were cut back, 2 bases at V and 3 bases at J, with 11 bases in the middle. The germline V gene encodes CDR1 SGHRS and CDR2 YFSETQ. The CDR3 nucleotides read TGCGCCAGCAGCTTTGGGCGGTGGGACACTGAAGCTTTCTTT. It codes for CASSFGRWDTEAFF.

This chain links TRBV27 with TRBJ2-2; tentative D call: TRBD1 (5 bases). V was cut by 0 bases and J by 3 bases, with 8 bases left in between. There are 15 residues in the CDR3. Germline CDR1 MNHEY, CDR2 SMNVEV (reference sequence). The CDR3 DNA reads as TGTGCCAGCAGTTTATCTAGGGGCTACACCGGGGAGCTGTTTTTT. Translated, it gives CASSLSRGYTGELFF.

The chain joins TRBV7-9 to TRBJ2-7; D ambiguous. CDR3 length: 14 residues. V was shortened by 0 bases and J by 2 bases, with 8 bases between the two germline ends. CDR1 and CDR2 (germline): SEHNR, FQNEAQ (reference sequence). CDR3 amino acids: CASSLAIAAYEQYF. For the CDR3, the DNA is TGTGCCAGCAGCTTAGCTATCGCGGCCTACGAGCAGTACTTC.

The CDR3 reads CSVPRRDSGGTEAFF. CDR3 nucleotide sequence: TGCAGCGTCCCCCGAAGGGACAGCGGGGGGACTGAAGCTTTCTTT. The chain carries TRBV29-1 and TRBJ1-1; 7 bases match TRBD1. This CDR3 has 15 amino acids. Germline lookup yields CDR1 SQVTM and CDR2 ANQGSEA. With V trimmed by 6 bases and J by 5 bases, 15 bases remained unmatched.

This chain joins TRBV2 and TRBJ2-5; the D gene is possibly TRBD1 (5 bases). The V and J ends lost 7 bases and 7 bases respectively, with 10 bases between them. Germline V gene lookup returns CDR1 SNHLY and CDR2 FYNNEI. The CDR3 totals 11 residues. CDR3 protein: CASTERGTQYF. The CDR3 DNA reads TGTGCCAGCACCGAAAGGGGGACCCAGTACTTC. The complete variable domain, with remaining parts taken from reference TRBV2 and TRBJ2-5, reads EPEVTQTPSHQVTQMGQEVILRCVPISNHLYFYWYRQILGQKVEFLVSFYNNEISEKSEIFDDQFSVERPDGSNFTLKIRSTKLEDSAMYFCASTERGTQYFGPGTRLLVL.

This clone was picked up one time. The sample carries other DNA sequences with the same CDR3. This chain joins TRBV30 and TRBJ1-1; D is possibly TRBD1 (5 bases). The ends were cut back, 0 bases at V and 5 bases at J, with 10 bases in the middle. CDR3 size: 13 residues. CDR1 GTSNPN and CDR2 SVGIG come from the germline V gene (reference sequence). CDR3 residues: CAWSVSGGTEAFF. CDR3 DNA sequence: TGTGCCTGGAGTGTAAGTGGGGGGACTGAAGCTTTCTTT.

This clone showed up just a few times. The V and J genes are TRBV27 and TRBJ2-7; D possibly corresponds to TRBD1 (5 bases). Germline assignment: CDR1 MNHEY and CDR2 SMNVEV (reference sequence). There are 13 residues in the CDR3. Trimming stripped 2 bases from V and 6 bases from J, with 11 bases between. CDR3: CASSLQVGLEQYF. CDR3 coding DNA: TGTGCCAGCAGTTTACAGGTGGGGCTCGAGCAGTACTTC.

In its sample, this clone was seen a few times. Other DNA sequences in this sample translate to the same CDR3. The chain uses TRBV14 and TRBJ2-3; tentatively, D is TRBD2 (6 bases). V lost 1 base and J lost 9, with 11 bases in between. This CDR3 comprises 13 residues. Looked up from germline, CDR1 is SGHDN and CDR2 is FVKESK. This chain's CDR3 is CASSQGPGDTQYF. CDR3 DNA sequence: TGTGCCAGCAGCCAAGGTCCGGGAGACACGCAGTATTTT.

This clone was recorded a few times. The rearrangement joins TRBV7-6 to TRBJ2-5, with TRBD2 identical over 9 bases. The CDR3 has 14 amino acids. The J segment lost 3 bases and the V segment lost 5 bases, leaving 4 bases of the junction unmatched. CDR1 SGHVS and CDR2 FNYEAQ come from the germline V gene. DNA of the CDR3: TGTGCCAGCAGCCCCGGGACTAGCAAAGAGACCCAGTACTTC. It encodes CASSPGTSKETQYF. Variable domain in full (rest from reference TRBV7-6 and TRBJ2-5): GAGVSQSPRYKVTKRGQDVALRCDPISGHVSLYWYRQALGQGPEFLTYFNYEAQQDKSGLPNDRFSAERPEGSISTLTIQRTEQRDSAMYRCASSPGTSKETQYFGPGTRLLVL.

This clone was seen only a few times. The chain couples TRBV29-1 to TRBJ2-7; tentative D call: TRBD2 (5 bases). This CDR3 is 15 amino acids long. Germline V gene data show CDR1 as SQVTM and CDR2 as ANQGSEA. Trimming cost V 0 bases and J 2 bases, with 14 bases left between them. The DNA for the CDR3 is TGCAGCGTTGAAGACTCTAATAGCGTGACCTACGAGCAGTACTTC. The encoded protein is CSVEDSNSVTYEQYF.

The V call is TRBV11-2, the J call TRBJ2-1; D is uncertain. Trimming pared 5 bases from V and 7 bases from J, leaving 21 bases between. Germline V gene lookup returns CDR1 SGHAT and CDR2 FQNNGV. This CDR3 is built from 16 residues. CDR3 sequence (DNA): TGTGCCAGCAGCCAAAGAATTGGATCGGATGTGAATGAGCAGTTCTTC. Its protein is CASSQRIGSDVNEQFF.

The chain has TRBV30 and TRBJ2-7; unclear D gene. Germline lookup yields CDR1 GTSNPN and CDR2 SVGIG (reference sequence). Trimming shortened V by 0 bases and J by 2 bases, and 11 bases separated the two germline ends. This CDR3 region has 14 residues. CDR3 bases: TGTGCCTGGAGTGTACATAGGTGGACCTACGAGCAGTACTTC. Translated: CAWSVHRWTYEQYF.

This chain's CDR3 is CASSLGDYSGANVLTF. CDR3 in DNA: TGTGCCAGCAGCTTAGGAGATTACTCTGGGGCCAACGTCCTGACTTTC. The chain uses TRBV7-2 and TRBJ2-6; D gene unclear. From germline, CDR1 is SGHTA and CDR2 FQGNSA. The CDR3 contains 16 residues. Trimming removed 1 base at V and 0 bases at J, with 7 bases between.

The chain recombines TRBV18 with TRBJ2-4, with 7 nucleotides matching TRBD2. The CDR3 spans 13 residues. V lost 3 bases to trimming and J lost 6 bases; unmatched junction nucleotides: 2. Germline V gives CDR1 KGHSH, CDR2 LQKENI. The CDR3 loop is CASSPPSGNIQYF. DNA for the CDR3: TGTGCCAGCTCACCTCCTAGCGGAAACATTCAGTACTTC.